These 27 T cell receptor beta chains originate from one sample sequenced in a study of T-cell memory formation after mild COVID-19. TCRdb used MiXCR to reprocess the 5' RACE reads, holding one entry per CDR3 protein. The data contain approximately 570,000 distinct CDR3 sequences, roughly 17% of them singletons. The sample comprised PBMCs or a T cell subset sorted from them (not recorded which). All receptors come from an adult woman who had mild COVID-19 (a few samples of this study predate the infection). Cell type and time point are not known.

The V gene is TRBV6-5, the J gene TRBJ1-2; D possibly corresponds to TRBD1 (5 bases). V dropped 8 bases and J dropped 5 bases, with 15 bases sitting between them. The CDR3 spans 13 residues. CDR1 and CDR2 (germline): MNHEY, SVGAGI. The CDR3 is CASAPGAVYGYTF. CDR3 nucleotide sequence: TGTGCCAGCGCTCCCGGGGCCGTATATGGCTACACCTTC.

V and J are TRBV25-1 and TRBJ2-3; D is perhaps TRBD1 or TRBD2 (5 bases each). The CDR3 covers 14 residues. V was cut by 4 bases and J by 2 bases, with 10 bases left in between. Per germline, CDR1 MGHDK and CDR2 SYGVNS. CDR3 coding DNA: TGTGCCAGCAGTGCCCGGGGCGCCACAGATACGCAGTATTTT. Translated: CASSARGATDTQYF.

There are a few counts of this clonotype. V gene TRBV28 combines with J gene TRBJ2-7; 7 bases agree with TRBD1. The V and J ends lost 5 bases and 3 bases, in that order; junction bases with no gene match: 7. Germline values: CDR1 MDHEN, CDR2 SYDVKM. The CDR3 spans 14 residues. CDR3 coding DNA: TGTGCCAGCAGTCCCTTGACAGGGCACTACGAGCAGTACTTC. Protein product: CASSPLTGHYEQYF.

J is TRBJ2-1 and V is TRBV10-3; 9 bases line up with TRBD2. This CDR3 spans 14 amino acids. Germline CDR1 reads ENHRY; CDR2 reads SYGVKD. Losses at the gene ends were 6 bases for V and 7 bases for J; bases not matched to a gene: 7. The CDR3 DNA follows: TGTGCCATCAGGGACCCTAGCGGGGTAAATGAGCAGTTCTTC. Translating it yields CAIRDPSGVNEQFF.

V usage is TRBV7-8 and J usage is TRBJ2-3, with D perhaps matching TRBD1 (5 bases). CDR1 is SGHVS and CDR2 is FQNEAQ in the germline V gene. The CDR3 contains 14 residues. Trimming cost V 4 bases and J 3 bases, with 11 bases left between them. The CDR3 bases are TGTGCCAGCAGCTCGTGGGCAGGGACAGATACGCAGTATTTT. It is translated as CASSSWAGTDTQYF.

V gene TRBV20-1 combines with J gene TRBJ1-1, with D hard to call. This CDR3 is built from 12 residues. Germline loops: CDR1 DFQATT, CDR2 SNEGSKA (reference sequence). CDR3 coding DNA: TGCTCCCCGTTTGGAATGAACACTGAAGCTTTCTTT. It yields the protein CSPFGMNTEAFF.

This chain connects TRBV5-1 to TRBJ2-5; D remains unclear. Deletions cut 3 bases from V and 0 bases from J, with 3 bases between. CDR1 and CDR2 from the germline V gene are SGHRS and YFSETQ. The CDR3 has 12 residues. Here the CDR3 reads CASSYDQETQYF. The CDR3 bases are TGCGCCAGCAGCTATGACCAAGAGACCCAGTACTTC.

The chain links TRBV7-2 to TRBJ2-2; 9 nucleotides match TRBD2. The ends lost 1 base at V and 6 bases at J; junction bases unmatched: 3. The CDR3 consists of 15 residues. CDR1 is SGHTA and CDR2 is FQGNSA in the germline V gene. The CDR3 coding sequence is TGTGCCAGCAGCTTAGAGAGCGGGAGGTCCGGGGAGCTGTTTTTT. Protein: CASSLESGRSGELFF. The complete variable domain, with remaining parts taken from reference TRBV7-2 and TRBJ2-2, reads GAGVSQSPSNKVTEKGKDVELRCDPISGHTALYWYRQSLGQGLEFLIYFQGNSAPDKSGLPSDRFSAERTGGSVSTLTIQRTQQEDSAVYLCASSLESGRSGELFFGEGSRLTVL.

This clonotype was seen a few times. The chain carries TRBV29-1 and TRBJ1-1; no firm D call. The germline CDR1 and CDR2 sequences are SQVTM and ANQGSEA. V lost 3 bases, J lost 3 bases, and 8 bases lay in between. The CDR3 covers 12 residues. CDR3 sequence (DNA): TGCAGCGTTGACAGGCATGACACTGAAGCTTTCTTT. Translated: CSVDRHDTEAFF. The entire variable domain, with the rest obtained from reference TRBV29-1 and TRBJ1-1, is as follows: SAVISQKPSRDICQRGTSLTIQCQVDSQVTMMFWYRQQPGQSLTLIATANQGSEATYESGFVIDKFPISRPNLTFSTLTVSNMSPEDSSIYLCSVDRHDTEAFFGQGTRLTVV.

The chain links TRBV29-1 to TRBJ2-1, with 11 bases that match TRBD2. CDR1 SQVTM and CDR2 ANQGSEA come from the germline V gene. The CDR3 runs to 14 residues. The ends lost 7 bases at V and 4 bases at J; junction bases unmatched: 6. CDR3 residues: CSADGLAGYNEQFF. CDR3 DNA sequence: TGCAGCGCCGACGGACTAGCGGGTTACAATGAGCAGTTCTTC.

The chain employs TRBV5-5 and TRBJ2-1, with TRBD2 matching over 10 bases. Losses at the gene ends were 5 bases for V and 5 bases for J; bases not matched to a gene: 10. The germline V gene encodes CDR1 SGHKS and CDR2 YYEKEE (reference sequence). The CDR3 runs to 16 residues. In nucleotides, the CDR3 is TGTGCCAGCAGTAATGGGCTAGCGGGAGAACACAATGAGCAGTTCTTC. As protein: CASSNGLAGEHNEQFF.

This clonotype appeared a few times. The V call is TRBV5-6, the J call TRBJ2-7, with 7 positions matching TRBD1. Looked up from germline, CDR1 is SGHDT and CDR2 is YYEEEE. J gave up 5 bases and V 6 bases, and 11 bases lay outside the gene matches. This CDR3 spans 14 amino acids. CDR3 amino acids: CASTIGGLEDEQYF. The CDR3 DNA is TGTGCCAGCACCATAGGGGGCCTCGAGGACGAGCAGTACTTC.

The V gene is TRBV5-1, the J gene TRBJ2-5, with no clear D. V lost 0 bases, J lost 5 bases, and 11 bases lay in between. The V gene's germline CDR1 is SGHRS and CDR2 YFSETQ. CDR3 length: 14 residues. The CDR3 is CASSLGDEWETQYF. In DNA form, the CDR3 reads TGCGCCAGCAGCTTGGGTGACGAATGGGAGACCCAGTACTTC.

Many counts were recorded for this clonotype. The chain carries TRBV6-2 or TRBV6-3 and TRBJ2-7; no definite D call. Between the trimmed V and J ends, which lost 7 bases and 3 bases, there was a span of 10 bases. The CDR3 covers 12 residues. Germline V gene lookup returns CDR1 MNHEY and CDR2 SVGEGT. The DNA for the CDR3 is TGTGCCAGCACTGATACGCGCTACGAGCAGTACTTC. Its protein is CASTDTRYEQYF.

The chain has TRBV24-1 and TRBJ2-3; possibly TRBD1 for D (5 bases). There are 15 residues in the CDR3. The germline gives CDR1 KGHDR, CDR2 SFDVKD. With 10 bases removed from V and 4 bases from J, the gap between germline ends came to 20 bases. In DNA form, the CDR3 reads TGTGCCACAGACCAAGGGGCGCCAAATGCAGATACGCAGTATTTT. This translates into CATDQGAPNADTQYF.

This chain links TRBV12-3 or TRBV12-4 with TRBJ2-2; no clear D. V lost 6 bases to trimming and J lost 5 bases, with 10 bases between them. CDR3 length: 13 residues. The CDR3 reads CASSTSETGELFF. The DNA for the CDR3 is TGTGCCAGCAGCACAAGTGAGACCGGGGAGCTGTTTTTT.

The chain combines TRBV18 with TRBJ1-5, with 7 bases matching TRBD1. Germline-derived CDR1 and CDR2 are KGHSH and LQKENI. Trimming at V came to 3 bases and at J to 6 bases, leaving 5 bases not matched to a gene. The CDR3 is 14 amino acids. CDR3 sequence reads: CASSPRQGSQPQHF. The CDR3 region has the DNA TGTGCCAGCTCACCTAGACAGGGAAGTCAGCCCCAGCATTTT.

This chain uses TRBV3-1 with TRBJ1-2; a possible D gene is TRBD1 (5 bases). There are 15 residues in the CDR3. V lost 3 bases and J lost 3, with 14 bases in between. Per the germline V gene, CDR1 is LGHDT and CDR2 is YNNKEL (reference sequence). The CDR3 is CASSHPAGGDYGYTF. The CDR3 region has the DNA TGTGCCAGCAGCCACCCCGCGGGGGGTGACTATGGCTACACCTTC.

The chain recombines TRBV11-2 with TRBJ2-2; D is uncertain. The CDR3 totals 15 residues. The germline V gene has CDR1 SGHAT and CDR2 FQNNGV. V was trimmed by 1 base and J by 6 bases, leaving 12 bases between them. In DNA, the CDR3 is TGTGCCAGCAGCTTAGTATGGAAGTCCCCCGGGGAGCTGTTTTTT. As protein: CASSLVWKSPGELFF.

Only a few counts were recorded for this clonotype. CDR3 DNA: TGTGCCAGCAGTACATATCAGACCCAGTACTTC. This encodes CASSTYQTQYF. The genes are TRBV12-3 or TRBV12-4 and TRBJ2-5, with D uncertain. V was shortened by 5 bases and J by 6 bases, with 7 bases between the two germline ends. The CDR3 contains 11 residues.

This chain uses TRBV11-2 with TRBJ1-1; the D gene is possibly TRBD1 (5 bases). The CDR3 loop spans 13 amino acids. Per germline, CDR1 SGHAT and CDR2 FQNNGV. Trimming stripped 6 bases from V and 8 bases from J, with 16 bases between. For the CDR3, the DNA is TGTGCCAGCAGACAGGACGTAAAGAAAGAAGCTTTCTTT. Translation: CASRQDVKKEAFF.

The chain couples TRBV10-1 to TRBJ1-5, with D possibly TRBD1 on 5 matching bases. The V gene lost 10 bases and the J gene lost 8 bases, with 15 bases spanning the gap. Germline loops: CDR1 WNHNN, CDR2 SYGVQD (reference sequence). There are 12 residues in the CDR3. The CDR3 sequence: CANKDRSEPQHF. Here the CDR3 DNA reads TGCGCCAACAAAGACAGATCGGAGCCCCAGCATTTT.

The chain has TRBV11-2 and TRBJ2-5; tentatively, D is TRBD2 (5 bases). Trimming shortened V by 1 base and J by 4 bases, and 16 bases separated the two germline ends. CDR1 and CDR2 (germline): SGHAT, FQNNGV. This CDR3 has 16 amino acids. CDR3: CASSLGGLKWRETQYF. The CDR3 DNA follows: TGTGCCAGCAGCTTAGGTGGACTCAAGTGGAGAGAGACCCAGTACTTC.

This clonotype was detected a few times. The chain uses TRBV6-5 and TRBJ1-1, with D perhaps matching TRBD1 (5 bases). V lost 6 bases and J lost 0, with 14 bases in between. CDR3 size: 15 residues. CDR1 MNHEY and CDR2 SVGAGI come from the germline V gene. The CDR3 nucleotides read TGTGCCAGCAGGCGGGACGGAACCATGAACACTGAAGCTTTCTTT. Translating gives CASRRDGTMNTEAFF.

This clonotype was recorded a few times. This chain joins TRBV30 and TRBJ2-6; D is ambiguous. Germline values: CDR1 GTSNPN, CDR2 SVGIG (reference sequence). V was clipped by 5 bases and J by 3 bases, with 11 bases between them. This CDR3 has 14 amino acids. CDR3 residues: CAWGQEYGANVLTF. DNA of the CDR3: TGTGCCTGGGGTCAGGAGTATGGGGCCAACGTCCTGACTTTC.

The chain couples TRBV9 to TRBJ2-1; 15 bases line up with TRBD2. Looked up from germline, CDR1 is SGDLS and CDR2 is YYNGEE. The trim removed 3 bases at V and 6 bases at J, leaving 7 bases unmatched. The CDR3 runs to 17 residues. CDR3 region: CASSDPGLAGGGNEQFF. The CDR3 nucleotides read TGTGCCAGCAGCGACCCGGGACTAGCGGGGGGCGGCAATGAGCAGTTCTTC.

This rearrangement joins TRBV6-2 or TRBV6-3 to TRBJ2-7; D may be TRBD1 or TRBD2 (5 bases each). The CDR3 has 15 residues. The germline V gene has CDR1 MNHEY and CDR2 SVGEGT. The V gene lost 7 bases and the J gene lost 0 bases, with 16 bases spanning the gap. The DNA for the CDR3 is TGTGCCAGCAACCGAGAGGGGTCGACCTCCTACGAGCAGTACTTC. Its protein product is CASNREGSTSYEQYF.